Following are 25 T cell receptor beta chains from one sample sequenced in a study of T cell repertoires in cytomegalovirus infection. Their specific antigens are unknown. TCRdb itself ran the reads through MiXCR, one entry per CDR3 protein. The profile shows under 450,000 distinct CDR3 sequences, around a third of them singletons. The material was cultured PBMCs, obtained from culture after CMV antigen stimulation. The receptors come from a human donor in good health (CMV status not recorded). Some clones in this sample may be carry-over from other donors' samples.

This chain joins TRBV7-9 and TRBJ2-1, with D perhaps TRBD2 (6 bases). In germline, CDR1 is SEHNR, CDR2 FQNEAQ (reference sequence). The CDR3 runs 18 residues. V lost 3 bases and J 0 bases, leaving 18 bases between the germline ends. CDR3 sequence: CASSLSAGKHYSYNEQFF. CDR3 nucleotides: TGTGCCAGCAGCTTGAGTGCGGGAAAACATTACTCCTACAATGAGCAGTTCTTC.

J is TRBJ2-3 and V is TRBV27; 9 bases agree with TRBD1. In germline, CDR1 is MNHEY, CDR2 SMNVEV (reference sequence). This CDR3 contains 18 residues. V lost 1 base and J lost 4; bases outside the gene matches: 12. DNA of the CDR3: TGTGCCAGCAGTTTATATGGTTTCGGGACAGGGAGGCCAGATACGCAGTATTTT. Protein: CASSLYGFGTGRPDTQYF.

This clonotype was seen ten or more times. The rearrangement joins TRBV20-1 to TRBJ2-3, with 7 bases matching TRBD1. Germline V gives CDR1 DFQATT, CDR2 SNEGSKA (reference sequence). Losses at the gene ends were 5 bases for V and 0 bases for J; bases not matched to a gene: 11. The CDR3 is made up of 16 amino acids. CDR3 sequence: CSALAPGQLSTDTQYF. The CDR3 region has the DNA TGCAGTGCTCTCGCCCCGGGACAGCTTAGCACAGATACGCAGTATTTT.

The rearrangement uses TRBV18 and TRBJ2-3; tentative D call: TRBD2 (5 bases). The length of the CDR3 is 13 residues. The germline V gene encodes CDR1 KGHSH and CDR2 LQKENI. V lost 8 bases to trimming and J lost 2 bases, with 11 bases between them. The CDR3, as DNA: TGTGCCAGCCTGGAGCGGCACACAGATACGCAGTATTTT. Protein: CASLERHTDTQYF.

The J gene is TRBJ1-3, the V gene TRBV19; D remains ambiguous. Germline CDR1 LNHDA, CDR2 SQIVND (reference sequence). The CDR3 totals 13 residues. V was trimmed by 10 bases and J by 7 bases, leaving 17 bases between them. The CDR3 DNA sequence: TGTGCCACCTCTTCAGGCGAACGGAACACCATATATTTT. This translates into CATSSGERNTIYF. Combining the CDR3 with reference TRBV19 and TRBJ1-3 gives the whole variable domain DGGITQSPKYLFRKEGQNVTLSCEQNLNHDAMYWYRQDPGQGLRLIYYSQIVNDFQKGDIAEGYSVSREKKESFPLTVTSAQKNPTAFYLCATSSGERNTIYFGEGSWLTVV.

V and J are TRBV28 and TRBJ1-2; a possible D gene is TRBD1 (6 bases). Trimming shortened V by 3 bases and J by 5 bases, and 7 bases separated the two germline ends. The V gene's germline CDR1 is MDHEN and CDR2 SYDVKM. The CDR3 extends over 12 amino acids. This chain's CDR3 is CASSFGQYGYTF. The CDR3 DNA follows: TGTGCCAGCAGTTTCGGACAGTATGGCTACACCTTC.

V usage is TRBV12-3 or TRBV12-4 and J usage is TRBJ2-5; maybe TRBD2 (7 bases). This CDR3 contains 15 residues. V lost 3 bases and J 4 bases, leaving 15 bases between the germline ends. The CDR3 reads CASSFLGEGGETQYF. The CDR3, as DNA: TGTGCCAGCAGTTTTTTGGGGGAGGGGGGAGAGACCCAGTACTTC.

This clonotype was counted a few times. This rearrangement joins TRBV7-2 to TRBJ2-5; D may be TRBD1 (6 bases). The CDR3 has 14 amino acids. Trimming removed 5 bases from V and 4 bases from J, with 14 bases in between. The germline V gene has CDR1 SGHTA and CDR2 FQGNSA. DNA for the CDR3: TGTGCCAGCAGCCTCCAGGGGTCAGGAGAGACCCAGTACTTC. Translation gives CASSLQGSGETQYF. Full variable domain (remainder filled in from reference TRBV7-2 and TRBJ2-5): GAGVSQSPSNKVTEKGKDVELRCDPISGHTALYWYRQSLGQGLEFLIYFQGNSAPDKSGLPSDRFSAERTGGSVSTLTIQRTQQEDSAVYLCASSLQGSGETQYFGPGTRLLVL.

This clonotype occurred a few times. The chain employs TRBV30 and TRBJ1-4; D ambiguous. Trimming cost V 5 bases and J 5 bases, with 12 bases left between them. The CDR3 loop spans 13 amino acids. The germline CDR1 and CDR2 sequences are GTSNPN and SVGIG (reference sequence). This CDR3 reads CAWAYRENEKLFF. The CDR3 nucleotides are TGTGCCTGGGCCTACCGCGAGAATGAAAAACTGTTTTTT.

CDR3 sequence: CASSSTTGAYNEQFF. The CDR3 DNA sequence: TGTGCCAGCAGCTCAACGACAGGGGCCTACAATGAGCAGTTCTTC. This chain links TRBV7-2 with TRBJ2-1, with 8 bases identical to TRBD1. The CDR3 sequence is 15 residues long. The germline CDR1 and CDR2 sequences are SGHTA and FQGNSA. After removal of 4 bases from V and 2 bases from J, the junction contained 4 bases not matched to a gene.

DNA for the CDR3: TGTGCCAGCAGTCACGCGATGCCCTACGAGCAGTACTTC. Its protein is CASSHAMPYEQYF. The chain uses TRBV27 and TRBJ2-7; D is uncertain. This CDR3 contains 13 residues. With 5 bases removed from V and 2 bases from J, the gap between germline ends came to 10 bases. CDR1 MNHEY and CDR2 SMNVEV come from the germline V gene (reference sequence).

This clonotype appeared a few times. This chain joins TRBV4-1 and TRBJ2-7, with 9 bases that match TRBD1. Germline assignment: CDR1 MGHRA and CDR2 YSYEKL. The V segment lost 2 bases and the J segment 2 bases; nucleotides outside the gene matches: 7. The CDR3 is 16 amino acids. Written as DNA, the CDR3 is TGCGCCAGCAGCCAACGAACCGGGACAGGGCCCTACGAGCAGTACTTC. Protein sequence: CASSQRTGTGPYEQYF.

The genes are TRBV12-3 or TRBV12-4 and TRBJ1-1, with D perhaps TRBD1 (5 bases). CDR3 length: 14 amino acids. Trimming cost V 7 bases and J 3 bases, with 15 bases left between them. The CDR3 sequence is CASTPGGVYTEAFF. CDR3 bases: TGTGCCAGCACCCCGGGGGGTGTGTACACTGAAGCTTTCTTT.

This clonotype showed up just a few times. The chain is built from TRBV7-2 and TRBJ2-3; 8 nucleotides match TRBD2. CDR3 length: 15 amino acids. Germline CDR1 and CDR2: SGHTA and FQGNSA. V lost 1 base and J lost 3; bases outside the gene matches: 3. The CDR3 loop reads CASSLVTGGTDTQYF. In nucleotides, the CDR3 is TGTGCCAGCAGCTTAGTGACGGGAGGGACAGATACGCAGTATTTT. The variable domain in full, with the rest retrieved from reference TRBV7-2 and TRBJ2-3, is GAGVSQSPSNKVTEKGKDVELRCDPISGHTALYWYRQSLGQGLEFLIYFQGNSAPDKSGLPSDRFSAERTGGSVSTLTIQRTQQEDSAVYLCASSLVTGGTDTQYFGPGTRLTVL.

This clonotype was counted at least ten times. This chain's CDR3 is CASSLIRVEKLFF. The CDR3 DNA reads as TGTGCCAGCAGCTTAATCAGGGTTGAAAAACTGTTTTTT. The chain recombines TRBV7-8 with TRBJ1-4, with D tentatively TRBD1 (5 bases). The CDR3 is 13 residues long. Deletions cut 2 bases from V and 7 bases from J, with 8 bases between. CDR1 and CDR2 from the germline V gene are SGHVS and FQNEAQ.

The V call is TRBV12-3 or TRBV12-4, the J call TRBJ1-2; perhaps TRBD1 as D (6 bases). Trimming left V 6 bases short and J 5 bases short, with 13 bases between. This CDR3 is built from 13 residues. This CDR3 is CASSPGEDYGYTF. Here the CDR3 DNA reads TGTGCCAGCAGCCCAGGGGAGGATTATGGCTACACCTTC.

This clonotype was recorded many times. The CDR3: CASRGGLAGEQYF. CDR3 sequence (DNA): TGTGCCAGCAGGGGGGGACTAGCTGGCGAGCAGTACTTC. The J gene is TRBJ2-7, the V gene TRBV7-2; TRBD2 aligns across 9 bases. CDR3 length equals 13 residues. Germline trimming cut 6 bases from V and 6 bases from J; bases unmatched to any gene: 6. Germline V gives CDR1 SGHTA, CDR2 FQGNSA.

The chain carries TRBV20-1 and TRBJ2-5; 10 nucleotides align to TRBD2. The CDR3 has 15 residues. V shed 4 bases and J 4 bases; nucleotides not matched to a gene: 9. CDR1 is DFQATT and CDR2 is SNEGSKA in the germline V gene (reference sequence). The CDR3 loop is CSATPLAGVGETQYF. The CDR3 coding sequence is TGCAGTGCTACTCCCCTAGCGGGAGTTGGAGAGACCCAGTACTTC.

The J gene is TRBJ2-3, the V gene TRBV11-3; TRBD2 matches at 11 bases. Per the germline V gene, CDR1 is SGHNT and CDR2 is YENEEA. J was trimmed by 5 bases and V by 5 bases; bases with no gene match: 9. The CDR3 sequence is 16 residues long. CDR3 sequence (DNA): TGTGCCAGCAGCAGTAGCGGGAGGGAGGGAGTAGATACGCAGTATTTT. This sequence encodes CASSSSGREGVDTQYF.

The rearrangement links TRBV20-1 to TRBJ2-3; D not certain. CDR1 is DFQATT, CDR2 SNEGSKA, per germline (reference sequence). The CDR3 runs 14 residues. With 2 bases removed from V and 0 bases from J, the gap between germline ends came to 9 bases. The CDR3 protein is CSARTPTSTDTQYF. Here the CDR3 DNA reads TGCAGTGCTAGAACCCCTACTAGCACAGATACGCAGTATTTT.

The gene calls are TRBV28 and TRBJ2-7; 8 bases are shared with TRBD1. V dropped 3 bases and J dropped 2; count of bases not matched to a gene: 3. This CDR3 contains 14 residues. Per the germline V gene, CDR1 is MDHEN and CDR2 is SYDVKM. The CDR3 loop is CASSFSTGAYEQYF. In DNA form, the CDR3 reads TGTGCCAGCAGTTTCTCGACAGGGGCCTACGAGCAGTACTTC.

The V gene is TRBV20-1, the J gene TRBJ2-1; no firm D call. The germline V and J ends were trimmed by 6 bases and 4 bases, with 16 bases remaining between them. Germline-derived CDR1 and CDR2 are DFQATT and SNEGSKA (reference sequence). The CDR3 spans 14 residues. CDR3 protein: CSAIAVAVYNEQFF. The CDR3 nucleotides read TGCAGTGCCATCGCGGTCGCAGTGTACAATGAGCAGTTCTTC.

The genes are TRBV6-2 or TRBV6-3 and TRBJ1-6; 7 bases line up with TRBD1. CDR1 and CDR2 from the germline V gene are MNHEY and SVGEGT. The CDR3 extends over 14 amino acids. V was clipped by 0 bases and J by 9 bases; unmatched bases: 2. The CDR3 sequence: CASSYSTGSSPLHF. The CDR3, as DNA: TGTGCCAGCAGTTACTCGACAGGGTCTTCACCCCTCCACTTT.

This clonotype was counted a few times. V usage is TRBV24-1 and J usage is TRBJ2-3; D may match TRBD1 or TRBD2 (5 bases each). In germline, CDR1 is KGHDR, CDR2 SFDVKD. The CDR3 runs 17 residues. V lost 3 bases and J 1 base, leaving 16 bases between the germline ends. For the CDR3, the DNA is TGTGCCACCAGTGATCCCTGGGACCGCGGGCGCACAGATACGCAGTATTTT. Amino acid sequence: CATSDPWDRGRTDTQYF.

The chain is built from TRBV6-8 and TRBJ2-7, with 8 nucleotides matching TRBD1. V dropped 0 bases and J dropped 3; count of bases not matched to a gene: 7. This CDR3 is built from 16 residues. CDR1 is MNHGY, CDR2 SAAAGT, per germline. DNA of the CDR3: TGTGCCAGCAGTTACTCGACGCTCGGACAGGGCTACGAGCAGTACTTC. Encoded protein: CASSYSTLGQGYEQYF.